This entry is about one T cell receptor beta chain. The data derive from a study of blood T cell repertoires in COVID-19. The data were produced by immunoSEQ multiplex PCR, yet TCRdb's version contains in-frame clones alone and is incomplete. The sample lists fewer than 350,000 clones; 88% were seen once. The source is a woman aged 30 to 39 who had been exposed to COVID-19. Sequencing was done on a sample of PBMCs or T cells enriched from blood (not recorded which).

Here the CDR3 reads CASSSIWTATQETQYF. CDR3 nucleotides: TGTGCCAGCAGCTCAATATGGACAGCGACCCAAGAGACCCAGTACTTC. This chain joins TRBV11-3 and TRBJ2-5; possible D gene TRBD1, 6 bases. Germline V gene sequence: CDR1 SGHNT, CDR2 YENEEA. V lost 4 bases and J lost 1, with 16 bases in between. This CDR3 comprises 16 residues.